A single sample gave rise to the 22 T cell receptor beta chains below, sequenced in a study of identical twins. TCRdb ran MiXCR on the 5' RACE reads and lists one entry per CDR3 protein. Here the sample spans about 720,000 distinct CDR3 sequences, 15% to 20% being singletons. The data also belong to a second study, concerning T cells expressing NK-cell markers.

Sequencing was performed on PBMCs. The receptors here all came from a woman younger than 35 in good health.

The rearrangement uses TRBV23-1 and TRBJ2-5, with 12 bases identical to TRBD2. TRBV23-1 falls under the ORF class, with uncertain function. V lost 8 bases, J lost 4 bases, and 8 bases stayed unmatched. The CDR3 consists of 15 residues. Here the CDR3 DNA reads TGCGCCAGCCCCCCTAGCGGGGGGGTAGGAGAGACCCAGTACTTC. Translated, it gives CASPPSGGVGETQYF.

Notes on this clonotype: Sequence at one end of the junction differs from germline and may be a read error. The chain carries TRBV5-6 and TRBJ2-2; D is perhaps TRBD1 (5 bases). CDR1 is SGHDT and CDR2 is YYEEEE in the germline V gene. CDR3 length: 14 residues. The CDR3: CAISPGLLPGELFF. The CDR3 nucleotides read TGTGCCATCAGCCCAGGGCTCCTCCCCGGGGAGCTGTTTTTT.

This clonotype came up a few times. The chain has TRBV6-7 and TRBJ2-7; D is unresolved. TRBV6-7 is an ORF for which the function is uncertain. The ends were cut back, 4 bases at V and 0 bases at J, with 10 bases in the middle. The CDR3 runs 14 residues. DNA for the CDR3: TGTGCCAGCAGTTTACTGGCTTACTCCTACGAGCAGTACTTC. It encodes CASSLLAYSYEQYF.

This clonotype appeared a few times. The chain has TRBV9 and TRBJ2-1, with 7 bases fitting TRBD1. CDR1 and CDR2 (germline): SGDLS, YYNGEE. The V and J ends lost 1 base and 4 bases, in that order; junction bases with no gene match: 5. CDR3 size: 15 residues. CDR3 DNA sequence: TGTGCCAGCAGCGTATCGGGACAGACTTACAATGAGCAGTTCTTC. Protein product: CASSVSGQTYNEQFF.

This clonotype was recorded many times. The chain is built from TRBV12-3 or TRBV12-4 and TRBJ1-5; D not certain. The ends were cut back, 1 base at V and 7 bases at J, with 8 bases in the middle. This CDR3 comprises 13 residues. The CDR3 loop is CASSLGVGQPQHF. The CDR3 bases are TGTGCCAGCAGTTTAGGGGTGGGGCAGCCCCAGCATTTT.

The chain joins TRBV10-2 to TRBJ1-5; D ambiguous. Per germline, CDR1 WSHSY and CDR2 SAAADI. CDR3 length equals 15 residues. V was pared by 0 bases and J by 6 bases, with 12 bases between. CDR3 region: CASSESGTFSQPQHF. The DNA for the CDR3 is TGCGCCAGCAGTGAGTCGGGCACTTTCAGTCAGCCCCAGCATTTT.

The sample holds many counts of this clonotype. The rearrangement links TRBV12-3 or TRBV12-4 to TRBJ2-1; weak D call: TRBD1 (5 bases). Trimming removed 6 bases at V and 12 bases at J, with 12 bases between. The CDR3 has 11 amino acids. CDR3 nucleotide sequence: TGTGCCAGCAGCAACAGGATCGGGCAGTTCTTC. Its protein product is CASSNRIGQFF.

J is TRBJ1-1 and V is TRBV2, with D uncertain. The CDR3 spans 11 residues. The ends were cut back, 4 bases at V and 5 bases at J, with 5 bases in the middle. The germline CDR1 and CDR2 sequences are SNHLY and FYNNEI. The CDR3 reads CASSVTTEAFF. The CDR3 DNA follows: TGTGCCAGCAGTGTCACGACTGAAGCTTTCTTT.

V gene TRBV10-3 combines with J gene TRBJ2-7; D call uncertain. CDR3 size: 13 residues. The V end lost 3 bases, the J end lost 4 bases, and 10 bases lay between the germline ends. CDR1 is ENHRY and CDR2 is SYGVKD in the germline V gene. Written as DNA, the CDR3 is TGTGCCATCAGTGATAAGGGAAGGTACGAGCAGTACTTC. It encodes CAISDKGRYEQYF.

The gene calls are TRBV12-3 or TRBV12-4 and TRBJ2-7; D is unresolved. The CDR3 is 12 residues long. The V gene lost 3 bases and the J gene lost 3 bases, with 6 bases spanning the gap. The CDR3 DNA sequence: TGTGCCAGCAGTTTCCAATTCTACGAGCAGTACTTC. Translated: CASSFQFYEQYF.

The J gene is TRBJ2-1, the V gene TRBV18; the D gene is possibly TRBD2 (6 bases). The CDR3 contains 15 residues. Trimming pared 3 bases from V and 2 bases from J, leaving 11 bases between. The germline V gene has CDR1 KGHSH and CDR2 LQKENI. The CDR3 protein is CASSPGTYPYNEQFF. CDR3 in DNA: TGTGCCAGCTCACCCGGGACTTATCCCTACAATGAGCAGTTCTTC.

This rearrangement joins TRBV12-3 or TRBV12-4 to TRBJ2-1; no reliable D call. Trimming removed 5 bases at V and 7 bases at J, with 12 bases between. CDR3 length: 13 residues. The chain's CDR3 is CASSAVAVNEQFF. CDR3 sequence (DNA): TGTGCCAGCAGTGCCGTAGCAGTAAATGAGCAGTTCTTC.

This clonotype was picked up a small number of times. Here the CDR3 reads CASSSRGTEITGELFF. The CDR3 DNA sequence: TGTGCCAGCAGCTCGAGGGGGACCGAGATCACCGGGGAGCTGTTTTTT. The V call is TRBV9, the J call TRBJ2-2, with D possibly matching TRBD1 (6 bases). CDR1 and CDR2 (germline): SGDLS, YYNGEE. This CDR3 spans 16 amino acids. Trimming took off 4 bases at V and 4 bases at J, with 17 bases between the two ends. Full variable domain (missing parts from reference TRBV9 and TRBJ2-2): DSGVTQTPKHLITATGQRVTLRCSPRSGDLSVYWYQQSLDQGLQFLIQYYNGEERAKGNILERFSAQQFPDLHSELNLSSLELGDSALYFCASSSRGTEITGELFFGEGSRLTVL.

There are a few counts of this clonotype. The chain uses TRBV7-9 and TRBJ2-3; D is uncertain. Per the germline V gene, CDR1 is SEHNR and CDR2 is FQNEAQ (reference sequence). The V end lost 1 base, the J end lost 5 bases, and 10 bases lay between the germline ends. The CDR3 length is 14 residues. The CDR3 coding sequence is TGTGCCAGCAGCTTAGTTGAGGATGTAGATACGCAGTATTTT. Translated, it gives CASSLVEDVDTQYF.

This clonotype was detected a few times. The genes are TRBV5-1 and TRBJ2-2; no clear D gene. Trimming stripped 6 bases from V and 7 bases from J, with 16 bases between. Looked up from germline, CDR1 is SGHRS and CDR2 is YFSETQ. This CDR3 contains 14 residues. The CDR3 is CASTIALNGGELFF. The CDR3 DNA reads as TGCGCCAGCACTATAGCCCTCAATGGCGGGGAGCTGTTTTTT. Full variable domain (rest looked up from reference TRBV5-1 and TRBJ2-2): KAGVTQTPRYLIKTRGQQVTLSCSPISGHRSVSWYQQTPGQGLQFLFEYFSETQRNKGNFPGRFSGRQFSNSRSEMNVSTLELGDSALYLCASTIALNGGELFFGEGSRLTVL.

This clonotype has just a few counts. The chain recombines TRBV19 with TRBJ1-1, with D tentatively TRBD1 (6 bases). The CDR3 loop spans 11 amino acids. Germline V lookup: CDR1 LNHDA, CDR2 SQIVND (reference sequence). The germline V and J ends were trimmed by 7 bases and 8 bases, with 11 bases remaining between them. The CDR3 DNA reads TGTGCCAGTACGGAGGGGGGGGAAGCTTTCTTT. It specifies CASTEGGEAFF. The complete variable domain, with remaining parts taken from reference TRBV19 and TRBJ1-1, reads DGGITQSPKYLFRKEGQNVTLSCEQNLNHDAMYWYRQDPGQGLRLIYYSQIVNDFQKGDIAEGYSVSREKKESFPLTVTSAQKNPTAFYLCASTEGGEAFFGQGTRLTVV.

In its sample, this clonotype was seen a few times. This rearrangement joins TRBV20-1 to TRBJ2-5; 16 bases fit TRBD2. The CDR3 spans 18 residues. V shed 0 bases, J shed 5 bases, and the junction held 9 bases outside the gene matches. Per germline, CDR1 DFQATT and CDR2 SNEGSKA (reference sequence). CDR3 residues: CSARDVPGLAGGRETQYF. The CDR3, as DNA: TGCAGTGCTAGAGACGTCCCGGGACTAGCGGGGGGGCGTGAGACCCAGTACTTC.

This rearrangement joins TRBV12-3 or TRBV12-4 to TRBJ2-5; 7 bases fit TRBD2. The J segment lost 1 base and the V segment lost 6 bases, leaving 5 bases of the junction unmatched. The CDR3 length is 14 residues. The CDR3 loop is CASRTTSSQETQYF. CDR3 bases: TGTGCCAGCAGGACGACTAGCTCCCAAGAGACCCAGTACTTC.

The chain links TRBV2 to TRBJ1-1; tentatively, D is TRBD1 (6 bases). The CDR3 runs to 13 residues. Trimming removed 6 bases at V and 3 bases at J, with 11 bases between. Germline CDR1 SNHLY, CDR2 FYNNEI. The CDR3 sequence: CASRGHSDTEAFF. The CDR3 DNA reads as TGTGCCAGCAGGGGACATTCGGACACTGAAGCTTTCTTT.

This clonotype came up a few times. The chain recombines TRBV6-1 with TRBJ2-7; 9 bases map to TRBD2. The junction had 10 bases not matched to a gene; V was cut back by 6 bases and J by 4 bases. Germline values: CDR1 MNHNS, CDR2 SASEGT. The CDR3 extends over 15 amino acids. CDR3 nucleotides: TGTGCCAGCAGGAGCCGAGGAGCGGGAGGTTACGAGCAGTACTTC. It is translated as CASRSRGAGGYEQYF.

This clonotype was observed a few times. The CDR3 sequence: CASRPWANSGANVLTF. In nucleotides, the CDR3 is TGTGCCAGCAGGCCATGGGCAAACTCTGGGGCCAACGTCCTGACTTTC. J is TRBJ2-6 and V is TRBV6-2 or TRBV6-3; D is ambiguous. The CDR3 is 16 residues long. Germline V gene sequence: CDR1 MNHEY, CDR2 SVGEGT. V dropped 6 bases and J dropped 0 bases, with 12 bases sitting between them.

Only a few counts were recorded for this clonotype. The chain combines TRBV7-9 with TRBJ2-7, with D maybe TRBD1 (6 bases). Trimming stripped 4 bases from V and 3 bases from J, with 13 bases between. In germline, CDR1 is SEHNR, CDR2 FQNEAQ (reference sequence). The CDR3 loop spans 14 amino acids. CDR3 residues: CASSSPQGRYEQYF. In DNA form, the CDR3 reads TGTGCCAGCAGCTCCCCACAGGGTCGCTACGAGCAGTACTTC.